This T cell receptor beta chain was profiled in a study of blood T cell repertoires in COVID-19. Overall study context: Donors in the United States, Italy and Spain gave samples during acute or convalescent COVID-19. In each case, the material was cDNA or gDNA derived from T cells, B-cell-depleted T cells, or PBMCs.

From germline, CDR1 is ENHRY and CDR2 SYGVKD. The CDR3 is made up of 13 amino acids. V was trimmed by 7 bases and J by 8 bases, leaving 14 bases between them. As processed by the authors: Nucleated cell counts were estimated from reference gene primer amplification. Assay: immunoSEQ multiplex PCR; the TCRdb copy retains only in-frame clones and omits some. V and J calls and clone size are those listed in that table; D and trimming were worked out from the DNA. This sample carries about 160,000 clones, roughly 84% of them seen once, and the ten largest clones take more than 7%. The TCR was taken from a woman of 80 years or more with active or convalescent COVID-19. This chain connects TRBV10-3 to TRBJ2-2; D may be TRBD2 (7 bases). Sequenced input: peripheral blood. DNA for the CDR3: TGTGCCATCACCCCGGGGGGCGGAGGGGAGCTGTTTTTT. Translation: CAITPGGGGELFF.